The 18 T cell receptor beta chains below were found in one sample sequenced in a study of neurological immune-mediated disorders (dated by TCRdb to the late 2010s). The receptor library was made with 5' RACE. Instrument on record: Illumina HiSeq 2500. In TCRdb, the public reads were trimmed at Q25 with fastp and aligned with MiXCR, with productive beta chains retained. Each record represents a unique CDR3 protein, reported with the most common genes and DNA among its rows. The sample profile shows around 18,000 distinct CDR3 sequences; 27% of them were found once. The ten largest clones add up to more than 30% of the sample. Sequencing used PBMCs. Source of these receptors: a man between 50 and 59 years old with HTLV-1-associated myelopathy (HAM/TSP).

This clonotype occurred many times. The chain has TRBV27 and TRBJ2-1; D is possibly TRBD1 or TRBD2 (5 bases each). CDR3 length: 14 residues. Germline lookup yields CDR1 MNHEY and CDR2 SMNVEV (reference sequence). The V gene lost 6 bases and the J gene lost 6 bases, with 15 bases spanning the gap. The CDR3 bases are TGTGCCAGCAGGCGGGCAGGGACCGGCAATGAGCAGTTCTTC. It encodes CASRRAGTGNEQFF.

This clonotype appeared a few times. The rearrangement uses TRBV9 and TRBJ2-7; D is uncertain. Trimming took off 2 bases at V and 0 bases at J, with 9 bases between the two ends. Germline-derived CDR1 and CDR2 are SGDLS and YYNGEE. CDR3 length equals 14 residues. The DNA of the CDR3 is TGTGCCAGCAGCGTGGCGCCGGCCTCCTACGAGCAGTACTTC. Translating it yields CASSVAPASYEQYF.

There are a few counts of this clonotype. The gene calls are TRBV5-1 and TRBJ2-2; no definite D call. CDR3 size: 15 residues. Germline CDR1 and CDR2: SGHRS and YFSETQ. Trimming pared 4 bases from V and 5 bases from J, leaving 15 bases between. The CDR3 region has the DNA TGCGCCAGCAGCCCCTCGGTGTCGAGGACCGGGGAGCTGTTTTTT. Residues: CASSPSVSRTGELFF.

The chain carries TRBV18 and TRBJ2-7; the D call may be TRBD1 or TRBD2 (5 bases each). From germline, CDR1 is KGHSH and CDR2 LQKENI. V lost 6 bases and J 1 base, leaving 13 bases between the germline ends. The CDR3 has 14 amino acids. CDR3 DNA sequence: TGTGCCAGCTCCCCAGGGACGGGTTCCTACGAGCAGTACTTC. Translation: CASSPGTGSYEQYF.

This clonotype was seen many times. The chain couples TRBV7-2 to TRBJ2-7; D unresolved. Trimming left V 4 bases short and J 3 bases short, with 13 bases between. This CDR3 region has 14 residues. Germline V lookup: CDR1 SGHTA, CDR2 FQGNSA. The CDR3 reads CASSSSNDFYEQYF. Here the CDR3 DNA reads TGTGCCAGCAGCTCTTCTAATGACTTCTACGAGCAGTACTTC.

The J gene is TRBJ2-3, the V gene TRBV20-1, with 9 bases fitting TRBD2. The CDR3 is made up of 17 amino acids. Germline V gene lookup returns CDR1 DFQATT and CDR2 SNEGSKA (reference sequence). The V and J ends lost 0 bases and 4 bases, in that order; junction bases with no gene match: 11. The CDR3 protein is CSARDDRGSGRADTQYF. The CDR3 DNA sequence: TGCAGTGCTAGAGATGATCGGGGTAGCGGGAGAGCAGATACGCAGTATTTT.

This clonotype was observed a few times. V gene TRBV9 combines with J gene TRBJ1-4, with 8 bases lining up with TRBD1. CDR1 and CDR2 from the germline V gene are SGDLS and YYNGEE. The CDR3 spans 14 residues. After removal of 4 bases from V and 7 bases from J, the junction contained 6 bases not matched to a gene. The CDR3 DNA reads as TGTGCCAGCAGCTCATCCGGGACAGGTGAAAAACTGTTTTTT. It encodes CASSSSGTGEKLFF.

The sample holds a few counts of this clonotype. The chain couples TRBV6-2 or TRBV6-3 to TRBJ1-2, with unresolved D. Germline V gene sequence: CDR1 MNHEY, CDR2 SVGEGT. The ends were cut back, 2 bases at V and 5 bases at J, with 9 bases in the middle. This CDR3 is 13 amino acids long. The CDR3 DNA sequence: TGTGCCAGCAGTTACCATGAGAGGTATGGCTACACCTTC. It specifies CASSYHERYGYTF.

The sample holds many counts of this clonotype. The V and J genes are TRBV7-9 and TRBJ1-1; 7 bases are a match to TRBD1. Looked up from germline, CDR1 is SEHNR and CDR2 is FQNEAQ (reference sequence). The CDR3 is 15 residues long. V lost 5 bases and J lost 6; bases outside the gene matches: 12. The CDR3: CASSLWTGGIAEAFF. The CDR3 DNA reads as TGTGCCAGCAGCCTATGGACAGGAGGCATTGCTGAAGCTTTCTTT.

V gene TRBV21-1 combines with J gene TRBJ2-5; the table's D call, TRBD1, has no DNA check behind it. TRBV21-1 is given as a pseudogene. This CDR3 comprises 15 residues. CDR3 residues: CASGPPGGYWETQYF. CDR3 sequence (DNA): TGTGCCAGCGGACCCCCTGGGGGATATTGGGAGACCCAGTACTTC.

This clonotype has a handful of counts. The chain uses TRBV18 and TRBJ2-2; D unresolved. There are 12 residues in the CDR3. V lost 3 bases, J lost 13 bases, and 12 bases lay in between. The germline V gene has CDR1 KGHSH and CDR2 LQKENI. The CDR3 spells CASSPSDSWLFF. In nucleotides, the CDR3 is TGTGCCAGCTCACCCTCCGATAGTTGGCTGTTTTTT.

The CDR3 nucleotides are TGTGCCAGCAAGGGGAACACTGAAGCTTTCTTT. This sequence encodes CASKGNTEAFF. The J gene is TRBJ1-1, the V gene TRBV6-5; D call uncertain. The CDR3 sequence is 11 residues long. The germline CDR1 and CDR2 sequences are MNHEY and SVGAGI. With 7 bases removed from V and 1 base from J, the gap between germline ends came to 4 bases.

The CDR3 sequence: CASSPGLWETQYF. CDR3 DNA: TGTGCCAGCTCACCTGGACTATGGGAGACCCAGTACTTC. V usage is TRBV18 and J usage is TRBJ2-5; a weak D match, TRBD2 (6 bases). The CDR3 has 13 residues. V lost 3 bases and J 5 bases, leaving 10 bases between the germline ends. Per germline, CDR1 KGHSH and CDR2 LQKENI. The full variable domain, its missing parts supplied by reference TRBV18 and TRBJ2-5, is NAGVMQNPRHLVRRRGQEARLRCSPMKGHSHVYWYRQLPEEGLKFMVYLQKENIIDESGMPKERFSAEFPKEGPSILRIQQVVRGDSAAYFCASSPGLWETQYFGPGTRLLVL.

The rearrangement links TRBV7-2 to TRBJ1-2; 7 bases align to TRBD1. The ends lost 5 bases at V and 2 bases at J; junction bases unmatched: 11. Germline loops: CDR1 SGHTA, CDR2 FQGNSA. The CDR3 length is 16 residues. The CDR3 DNA reads TGTGCCAGCAGCCTAAGTCCCGGGACAGCCAACTATGGCTACACCTTC. Its translation is CASSLSPGTANYGYTF. The full variable domain, its missing parts supplied by reference TRBV7-2 and TRBJ1-2, is GAGVSQSPSNKVTEKGKDVELRCDPISGHTALYWYRQSLGQGLEFLIYFQGNSAPDKSGLPSDRFSAERTGGSVSTLTIQRTQQEDSAVYLCASSLSPGTANYGYTFGSGTRLTVV.

This clonotype was counted only a few times. The chain has TRBV4-1 and TRBJ1-5; D remains ambiguous. Trimming removed 1 base at V and 0 bases at J, with 16 bases between. The CDR3 has 18 amino acids. Germline V lookup: CDR1 MGHRA, CDR2 YSYEKL. The CDR3 protein is CASSQAHIVTDSNQPQHF. CDR3 DNA sequence: TGCGCCAGCAGCCAAGCGCACATCGTAACCGATAGCAATCAGCCCCAGCATTTT.

This clonotype was recorded at least ten times. The chain employs TRBV7-8 and TRBJ2-7; D may correspond to TRBD1 or TRBD2 (5 bases each). CDR3 length equals 16 residues. Trimming shortened V by 5 bases and J by 0 bases, and 17 bases separated the two germline ends. CDR1 SGHVS and CDR2 FQNEAQ come from the germline V gene. CDR3 amino acids: CASSALGPWSSYEQYF. CDR3 nucleotides: TGTGCCAGCAGCGCACTGGGACCGTGGAGCTCCTACGAGCAGTACTTC. Full variable domain (remainder filled in from reference TRBV7-8 and TRBJ2-7): GAGVSQSPRYKVAKRGQDVALRCDPISGHVSLFWYQQALGQGPEFLTYFQNEAQLDKSGLPSDRFFAERPEGSVSTLKIQRTQQEDSAVYLCASSALGPWSSYEQYFGPGTRLTVT.

CDR3 sequence reads: CASSLEGNEQYF. The CDR3 region has the DNA TGTGCCAGCAGTTTGGAGGGAAACGAGCAGTACTTC. V is TRBV12-3 or TRBV12-4 and J is TRBJ2-7, with D perhaps matching TRBD2 (6 bases). The CDR3 contains 12 residues. The V and J ends lost 3 bases and 5 bases respectively, with 8 bases between them.

A few counts support this clonotype. The chain carries TRBV20-1 and TRBJ2-7, with D possibly matching TRBD1 (7 bases). From germline, CDR1 is DFQATT and CDR2 SNEGSKA (reference sequence). There are 14 residues in the CDR3. V gave up 3 bases and J gave up 2 bases, with 14 bases separating them. The CDR3 loop is CSARGGQSPYEQYF. CDR3 in DNA: TGCAGTGCTAGGGGGGGACAGAGCCCCTACGAGCAGTACTTC.